The following is a T cell receptor beta chain sequence with its context. This entry comes from a study of blood T cell repertoires in COVID-19. Germline-derived CDR1 and CDR2 are MDHEN and SYDVKM. The CDR3 runs 11 residues. Trimming took off 6 bases at V and 11 bases at J, with 11 bases between the two ends. Sequencing used immunoSEQ multiplex PCR; TCRdb keeps in-frame clones, though not all of them. This sample has about 250,000 clones, with over 75% found just once. The TCR was taken from a man aged 50 to 60 with active or convalescent COVID-19. This chain uses TRBV28 with TRBJ1-3; D may be TRBD1 (5 bases). The specimen sequenced was peripheral blood. CDR3 amino acids: CASRARDPIYF. In DNA form, the CDR3 reads TGTGCCAGCAGGGCGCGGGACCCCATATATTTT.